This note documents a single T cell receptor beta chain sequence. Its antigen is as yet unknown. Noted time point: persistent/refractory GD, antithyroid drugs over 5 years with positive TRAb. RNA extracted from PBMCs served as the sequencing template. Researchers made TCR beta libraries by using iRepertoire HTBI primers and running Arm-PCR on CDR3 regions. Authors' data handling: Identification across samples found approximately 60 TRBV and approximately 15 TRBJ segments. One entry per CDR3 protein, called by TCRdb with MiXCR from the multiplex PCR reads. These V and J calls derive from TCRdb rather than the authors' analysis. The repertoire includes a few hundred thousand distinct CDR3 sequences, 22% of them detected once, and roughly 13% sits in the top ten. This entry is derived from a study of regulatory T cells in long-lasting Graves disease. V lost 3 bases and J 3 bases, leaving 9 bases between the germline ends. This CDR3 has 13 amino acids. Per germline, CDR1 DFQATT and CDR2 SNEGSKA (reference sequence).

Study-wide points: Blood alone, not thyroid tissue, was studied.

Sequencing was performed on peripheral blood mononuclear cells (PBMCs), taken when the disease was refractory, from a patient treated with antithyroid drugs. J is TRBJ2-4 and V is TRBV20-1; D is unclear. This receptor was identified in a female donor with Graves disease. CDR3 sequence: CSARAELKNIQYF. The CDR3 region has the DNA TGCAGTGCTAGGGCGGAACTCAAAAACATTCAGTACTTC.